This section outlines one T cell receptor beta chain sequence together with its context. No antigen is known for it. The sample is drawn from a study of shared clonotypes between healthy human individuals. Study-level results: In a few donors, around 4.8% of naive CD4 clonotypes appeared in common.

The investigators split CD4+ cells into a CD45RA+ naive subset and a CD45RA-negative memory subset. An assay was performed, and its level was deep. Sorted-subset replicate PCR reactions contained roughly 200 ng DNA, corresponding to tens of thousands of T cell genomes. The data were produced by immunoSEQ multiplex PCR, yet TCRdb's version contains in-frame clones alone and is incomplete. The sample yields roughly 1.5 million clones, 95% to 99% seen once. The sequence came from a man aged 25 to 40 in good health. Material: naive CD4+ T cells sorted from blood. Noted subset: CD45RA+ positively selected.

The CDR3 DNA is TGCGCCAGCAGTACGGGATCTAGCACAGATACGCAGTATTTT. This codes for CASSTGSSTDTQYF. The chain is built from TRBV5-1 and TRBJ2-3, with D possibly TRBD2 on 5 matching bases. Trimming stripped 5 bases from V and 0 bases from J, with 10 bases between. The CDR3 sequence is 14 residues long. Germline V gene lookup returns CDR1 SGHRS and CDR2 YFSETQ.